The sequence of this T cell receptor beta chain was determined in a study of molecular identifiers for immune sequencing clone quantification (dated by TCRdb to 2016 to 2018). For context, the study as a whole: For a replicate experiment, RNA from around 20,000 or 100,000 naive CD8 T cells was divided into five aliquots, of which four were sequenced. This methods study used CD8 T cells to benchmark TCR RNA copy counting and molecular-identifier clustering-based TCR repertoire sequencing (MIDCIRS). The investigation overall reported the following: Clones above 20 RNA copies held over 99% of molecules in CMV-specific effector cells but under 1% in naive cells. When barcode sub-clustering was not used, chimeric consensus sequences inflated TCR diversity, with chimeras reaching as high as 47%. Spiked-in Jurkat TCR RNA (around 9 copies' worth), which is not part of the donor repertoire, was contained in the naive libraries. About 2.9 recovered TCR RNA copies per cell were obtained by modeling, versus about ten by digital PCR, implying a capture efficiency of 30% to 35%. Even against a background of about a million naive CD8 T cells, spiked-in Jurkat TCR RNA amounting to a single cell's worth was reported to be detectable. Highly expanded clone sizes could be underestimated if identical TCR molecules share a barcode.

In regard to this clonotype: The clone's antigen remains unknown. Germline is not matched at one junction end, which may reflect a read error.

CDR1 and CDR2, looked up from the germline V gene, are KGHSH and LQKENI. Including cysteine and phenylalanine, the CDR3 has 10 amino acids. The read is trimmed to its CDR3 DNA, 30 bases read in frame from base 1. The library was built by means of PCR. The listed sequencing device is Illumina HiSeq 4000. Bulk TCR libraries were made following a previously described method, with the TCR primers given in Table S5. The Qiagen AllPrep DNA/RNA kit was used to purify total RNA. Before analysis, reads from multiple sequencing runs of one library were combined. The study's own analysis went as follows. Reads were retained only if the reads had an exact TCR constant sequence, and the retained reads were trimmed to 150 nt and grouped according to their 12-nt molecular barcodes. Reads in each barcode group were sub-clustered using a 15% Levenshtein threshold, and a quality-weighted consensus sequence was built for each RNA molecule. Non-functional sequences were filtered out, along with any lower-count sequence sitting one edit away from another sequence. Based on a fit of two negative binomial distributions, barcode sub-clusters having less than 20% of the maximum read count were discarded. TCRdb handled the public reads itself, with Q25 trimming in fastp and clone calling in MiXCR, and kept productive beta chains. Rows matching on CDR3 protein sequence are summarized as one entry with the most common DNA and genes. The V and J calls here are based on TCRdb, not the publication. A total of about 320,000 distinct CDR3 sequences appear in this sample, 20% to 25% of them only once. Roughly 0.86% of the sample comes from the top ten.

Libraries of naive CD8 T cells were built from anywhere between about 20,000 and 1,000,000 sorted cells, with 10%, 30% or 50% of the purified RNA used. Naive CD8 T cells, defined as CD8+CD4-CCR7+CD45RA+, were FACS-sorted into RLT Plus buffer on a BD FACSAria II. Detection sensitivity was tested by spiking Jurkat RNA equal to ten TCR copies' worth into samples containing roughly 18,000-1,000,000 naive CD8 T cells. CD8 T cells were enriched with RosetteSep CD8+ T Cell Enrichment Cocktail and Ficoll-Paque, followed by ACK red cell lysis. The specimen sequenced was naive CD8+ T cells from blood, with Jurkat cell RNA spiked in. What the cell subset or site label conveys for this sample: FACS-sorted CD8+CD4-CCR7+CD45RA+ naive T cells. The chain links TRBV18 with TRBJ2-3; no confident D gene assignment can be made. This clonotype was sampled from a human donor in good health. Some libraries in this study had Jurkat cell RNA spiked in. The CDR3 amino acid sequence is: CTSSTDTQYF. Here is the DNA: TGTACCAGCTCCACGGATACGCAGTATTTT.